This T cell receptor (beta chain) was found in a study of blood T cell repertoires in COVID-19. Study-level background: Samples of COVID-19 (acute and convalescent) were obtained from the United States, Italy and Spain.

As originally analysed: Nucleated cell number was recorded as an estimate derived from reference gene primer amplification. Profiling relied on immunoSEQ multiplex PCR, and the TCRdb table lists in-frame clones only, not all of them. The V and J calls and clone size are taken from that table; D and trimming were inferred from the DNA. Of 150,000 to 200,000 clones listed, around nine tenths were seen once; the top ten hold around 5%. Germline CDR1 is SGHTA and CDR2 is FQGTGA. The CDR3 is 14 residues long. V lost 3 bases to trimming and J lost 14 bases; unmatched junction nucleotides: 9. J is TRBJ2-3 and V is TRBV7-3, with 12 bases aligning to TRBD2. This clonotype originated in a human donor in a cohort sampled during active COVID-19. Sequenced material: peripheral blood. The DNA for the CDR3 is TGTGCCAGCAGCTTGGGGCTAGCGGGAGGGCCTGTGTATTTT. Translation: CASSLGLAGGPVYF.